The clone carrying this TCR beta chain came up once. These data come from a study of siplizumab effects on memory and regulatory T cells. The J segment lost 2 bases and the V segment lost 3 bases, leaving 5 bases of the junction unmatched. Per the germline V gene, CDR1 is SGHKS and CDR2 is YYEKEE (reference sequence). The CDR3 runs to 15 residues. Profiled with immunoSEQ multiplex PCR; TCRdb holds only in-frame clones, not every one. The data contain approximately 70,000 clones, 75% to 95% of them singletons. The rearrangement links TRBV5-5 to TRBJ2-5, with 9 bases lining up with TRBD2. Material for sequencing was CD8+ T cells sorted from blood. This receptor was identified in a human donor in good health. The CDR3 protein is CASSYTGLAQETQYF. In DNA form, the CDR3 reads TGTGCCAGCAGCTATACGGGACTAGCTCAAGAGACCCAGTACTTC.